The sequence of this TCR beta chain was determined in a study of blood T cell repertoires in COVID-19. Only in-frame clones appear in the TCRdb table, and some are missing; sequencing was by immunoSEQ multiplex PCR. The table includes roughly 200,000 clones, about 91% detected once. CDR3 length: 16 amino acids. CDR1 and CDR2 from the germline V gene are MNHEY and SVGAGI. The V and J ends lost 0 bases and 5 bases respectively, with 17 bases between them. The sequencing input was peripheral blood. The sequence was obtained from a man between 18 and 29 years old with active or convalescent COVID-19. The chain is built from TRBV6-5 and TRBJ2-7; tentative D call: TRBD2 (6 bases). The CDR3 region has the DNA TGTGCCAGCAGTTACTCGAACCCGGGGACTTTGGACGAGCAGTACTTC. It translates to CASSYSNPGTLDEQYF.